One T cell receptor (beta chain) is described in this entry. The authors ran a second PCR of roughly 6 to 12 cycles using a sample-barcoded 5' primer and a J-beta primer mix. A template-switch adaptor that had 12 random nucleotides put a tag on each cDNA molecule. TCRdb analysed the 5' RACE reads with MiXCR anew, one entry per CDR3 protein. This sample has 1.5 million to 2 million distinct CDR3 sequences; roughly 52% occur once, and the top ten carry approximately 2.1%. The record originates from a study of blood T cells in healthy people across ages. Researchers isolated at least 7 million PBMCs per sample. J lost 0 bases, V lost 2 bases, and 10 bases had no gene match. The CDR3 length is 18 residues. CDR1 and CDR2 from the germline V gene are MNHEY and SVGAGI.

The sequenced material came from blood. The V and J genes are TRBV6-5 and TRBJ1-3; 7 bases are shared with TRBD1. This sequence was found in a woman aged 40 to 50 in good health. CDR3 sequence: CASSYALPGQSSGNTIYF. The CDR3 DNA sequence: TGTGCCAGCAGTTACGCCCTCCCGGGACAGAGCTCTGGAAACACCATATATTTT.